Only a few counts were recorded for the clone carrying this T cell receptor beta chain. Sequenced by immunoSEQ multiplex PCR; TCRdb stores in-frame clones only, minus some. The sample gives 110,000 or so clones, around 85% of which show up once; 3% to 4% is in the top ten. This sample is drawn from a study of blood T cell repertoires in COVID-19. The CDR3 contains 15 residues. The junction had 10 bases not matched to a gene; V was cut back by 5 bases and J by 6 bases. Germline values: CDR1 LNHNV, CDR2 YYDKDF (reference sequence). Sequencing was done on a sample of peripheral blood. The TCR was taken from a man aged 60 to 75 with acute or convalescent COVID-19. The rearrangement uses TRBV15 and TRBJ2-1; the match to TRBD1 covers 7 bases. The chain's CDR3 is CATSPTPYRGNEQFF. The CDR3 DNA sequence: TGTGCCACCAGCCCCACCCCATACAGGGGCAATGAGCAGTTCTTC.